This record covers a single T cell receptor beta chain. The table lists this clonotype with a few counts. No antigen is known for it. No much larger clone is present one base from it, and per-base qualities are unavailable. The data were obtained in a study of blood T cells in healthy people across ages (dated by TCRdb to 2015 to 2017). Background for the entire study: In model experiments, template switching captured roughly one uniquely barcoded TCR beta cDNA molecule for every two T cells. The study measured age-related changes in TCR beta repertoire diversity using deep sequencing normalized with unique cDNA molecular identifiers. The donors were split into four age groups: young (average around 15 years), middle-aged (around 40), aged (approximately 60) and long-lived (approximately 80). To avoid experimental bias, donors of different ages were distributed randomly across sequencing lanes. The study analyzed two additional independent replicas of 1 million unique cDNA reads from the same blood draw for two donors, one aged 18 to 29 and one aged 80 or older. General study outcomes and caveats: Observed TCR beta diversity correlated strongly with the percentage of naive T cells measured by flow cytometry. Bulk unsorted PBMC profiling prevented conclusive comparison of naive and antigen-experienced compartments. Total diversity estimates from one million sequenced T cells were considered lower bounds and underestimates. Compared with the aged group, the long-lived group had more naive CD4+ T cells, fewer expanded clones and increased TCR diversity, a pattern suggesting age selection. Observed TCR beta diversity per million T cells fell roughly linearly with age, and a significant reduction was already apparent by age roughly 40. Because the CMV infection status of the donors was unknown, age-related changes in expanded clonotypes may potentially have been confounded.

The germline V gene (reference sequence) sets CDR1 to DFQATT and CDR2 to SNEGSKA. After removal of 5 bases from V and 8 bases from J, the junction retains 15 bases not matched to a gene. The CDR3 runs 16 residues from the cysteine to the phenylalanine. Only CDR3 DNA remains: 48 bases, in frame from the first base. Donors were a few dozen systemically healthy Caucasian individuals from Russia aged roughly 6 to 90 years. Each donor gave ten milliliters of peripheral blood, drawn into EDTA-treated Vacutainer tubes. Ficoll-Paque density-gradient centrifugation was used to isolate PBMCs, with at least 6.5 million obtained per sample. Total RNA, at least 5 micrograms per sample, was extracted from PBMCs with Trizol reagent. For every donor, an aliquot of PBMCs went through flow cytometry to measure the percentages of naive CD45RAhigh/CD27high T cells. Receptors were amplified or captured by 5' RACE. Instrument used: Illumina HiSeq 2500. A second roughly 7 to 12 cycle PCR used a sample-barcoded 5' primer and a J-beta primer mix. Each TCR beta cDNA molecule received a unique molecular identifier from a template-switch 5' adaptor carrying 12 random nucleotides. Each sample yielded at least 3 million CDR3-containing paired-end reads. The Mint cDNA synthesis kit, primed by a TRBC-specific oligonucleotide, was used to synthesize first-strand cDNA from all RNA. After uracil-DNA glycosylase treatment, a first 18-cycle PCR used universal primers M1SS and BC2_uni_R on all cDNA. On the study's bioinformatics: Normalization of each sample was performed by random selection of 1 million high-quality reads, each carrying a distinct molecular identifier. Instead of being binned into consensus sequences, reads that shared molecular identifiers were thrown out. CDR3 identification, clonotype clustering and error correction used MiTCR with a Q25 quality threshold and the strictest error-elimination algorithm. Lower-bound total TCR beta diversity was estimated with a nonparametric unseen species model using Euler transformation. Using fastp at Q25 and MiXCR, TCRdb reprocessed the public reads and kept productive beta chains. Rows with one shared CDR3 protein collapse into an entry with the most common genes and DNA. TCRdb, rather than the study authors, made the V and J calls. The sample table contains hundreds of thousands of distinct CDR3 sequences; only one count was recorded for about 42% of them. Clones ranked in the top ten supply 20% to 25% of the sample.

The sample consisted of blood. The chain was built from TRBV20-1 and TRBJ2-1; TRBD2 fits 10 bases in the junction. This TCR was recovered from a woman in her fifties or sixties in good health. DNA sequence: TGCAGTGCTGTACTAGGGAGCGGGGGGGCCGTAGATGAGCAGTTCTTC. This translates into CSAVLGSGGAVDEQFF.